This TCR beta chain was sequenced for a study of blood T cell repertoires in COVID-19. Under the authors' procedure: From reference gene primer amplification, estimates of nucleated cell counts were derived. TCRdb's copy holds only in-frame clones and misses some; the assay was immunoSEQ multiplex PCR. V and J calls plus clone size are reproduced from that table; the DNA served to infer D and trimming. The table has 230,000 or so clones, roughly nine tenths seen once; the top ten hold about 4.5%. The CDR3 is 14 residues long. V was pared by 9 bases and J by 2 bases, with 16 bases between. CDR1 MGHDK and CDR2 SYGVNS come from the germline V gene.

V gene TRBV25-1 combines with J gene TRBJ1-1; a weak D match, TRBD1 (6 bases). Sample: peripheral blood. The origin of this receptor is a woman between 35 and 50 years old who had recovered from COVID-19. The CDR3 loop is CASRPPGHNTEAFF. In DNA, the CDR3 is TGTGCCAGTCGACCTCCGGGACACAACACTGAAGCTTTCTTT.